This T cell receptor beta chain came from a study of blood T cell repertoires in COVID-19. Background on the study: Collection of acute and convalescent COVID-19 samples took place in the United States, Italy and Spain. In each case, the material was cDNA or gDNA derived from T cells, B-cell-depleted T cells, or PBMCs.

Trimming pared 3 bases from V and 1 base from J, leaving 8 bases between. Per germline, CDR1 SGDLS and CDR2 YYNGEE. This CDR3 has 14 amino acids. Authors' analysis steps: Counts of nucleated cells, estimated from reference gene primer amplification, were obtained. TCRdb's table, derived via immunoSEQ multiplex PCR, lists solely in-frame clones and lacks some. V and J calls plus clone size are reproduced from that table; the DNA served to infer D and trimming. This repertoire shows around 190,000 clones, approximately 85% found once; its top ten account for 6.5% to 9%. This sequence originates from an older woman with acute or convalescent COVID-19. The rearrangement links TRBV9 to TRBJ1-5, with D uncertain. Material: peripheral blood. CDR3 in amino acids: CASSESASNQPQHF. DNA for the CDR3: TGTGCCAGCAGCGAGAGCGCGAGCAATCAGCCCCAGCATTTT.